This T cell receptor (beta chain) came from a study of post-analysis software for immune sequencing data. Built from TCR beta cDNA, the libraries had unique molecular identifiers in them. Via MiXCR, TCRdb re-called the PCR reads, giving one row per CDR3 protein. In the table there are almost 700,000 distinct CDR3 sequences, about 60% of which are singletons. Regarding this clonotype: Antigen unknown.

Findings and limits, study-wide: There was significantly lower normalized Chao1 diversity in multiple sclerosis patients than in controls. TRBV5-6, TRBV5-1 and TRBV20-1 belonged to a set of about 5 TRBV segments that were more frequent in patients than controls.

Between the trimmed V and J ends, which lost 6 bases and 1 base, there was a span of 10 bases. The V gene's germline CDR1 is DFQATT and CDR2 SNEGSKA (reference sequence). The CDR3 loop spans 13 amino acids. The sample comprised blood. V and J are TRBV20-1 and TRBJ2-1; D is undetermined. This TCR derives from a girl aged 2-15 years with multiple sclerosis. CDR3 nucleotide sequence: TGCAGTGCAGCCGGGCCGTCCTACAATGAGCAGTTCTTC. Protein: CSAAGPSYNEQFF.